The source of this TCR beta chain is a study of OX40 agonist ivuxolimab in advanced cancers. For the study at large: Among those treated, three patients had partial responses, one with hepatocellular carcinoma and two with cutaneous melanoma.

Germline CDR1 is SGHNT and CDR2 is YYREEE (reference sequence). V lost 4 bases to trimming and J lost 6 bases; unmatched junction nucleotides: 6. The CDR3 is made up of 14 amino acids. People who had autoimmune disease history or systemic immunosuppression were excluded. Measured with immunoSEQ multiplex PCR; TCRdb has only the in-frame clones, and not every one. In the table there are some 90,000 clones, roughly 91% of which are singletons. Sequenced material: CD4+ or CD8+ T cells sorted from blood, taken in a trial of the OX40 agonist ivuxolimab. The clonotype originates from an adult with an advanced solid tumor such as melanoma, head and neck, liver or kidney cancer. The genes are TRBV5-4 and TRBJ2-7; TRBD1 aligns across 11 bases. CDR3 nucleotide sequence: TGTGCCAGCAGCGCGGGGACAGGGGGAGTCGAGCAGTACTTC. Translation gives CASSAGTGGVEQYF.